The rows below give T cell receptor beta chains drawn from one sample of a study of T cell clones after liver transplantation. Generated by immunoSEQ multiplex PCR, the TCRdb table keeps only in-frame clones and is missing some. The repertoire consists of 55,000 to 75,000 clones, with around 92% occurring once and the leading ten covering over 0.75%. Specimen: CD4+ T cells from blood, collected roughly 26 months after liver transplant. The receptor set was obtained from a human patient who received a liver transplant. The graft donor may account for some of the T cells. Both conserved end residues are trimmed from each CDR3.

TRBJ2-1,TRBV2,ASSAIGDNEQF
TRBJ1-5,TRBV7-2,ASSWDNQPQH
TRBJ2-1,TRBV10-2,ASSESLAGGFDEQF
TRBJ1-5,TRBV27,ASSHRGENQPQH
TRBJ2-3,TRBV4-1,ASSQLAGPQDTQY
TRBJ2-1,TRBV9,ASSPLAGDYNEQF
TRBJ2-7,TRBV19,ASSIWGSATSYEQY
TRBJ2-1,TRBV7-2,ASSFSRSGNEQF
TRBJ2-1,TRBV27,ASSLSGRVTYNEQF
TRBJ2-7,TRBV7-2,ASSTGLVEQY
TRBJ2-1,TRBV13,ASSLGGSNEQF
TRBJ2-7,TRBV7-9,ASSLGASQSTQQY
TRBJ2-7,TRBV11-2,ASSLVPAPSYEQY
TRBJ2-5,TRBV2,ASSKGKDQETQY
TRBJ1-2,TRBV9,ASSVGQQTNYGYT
TRBJ2-7,TRBV28,ASSSPYRRRPYEQY
TRBJ1-4,TRBV14,ASSQANEEKLF
TRBJ1-1,TRBV19,ASSLGSLSIMNTEAF
TRBJ1-5,TRBV4-1,ASSPTMTQGVNNQPQH
TRBJ2-3,TRBV5-1,ASSLEGQYPDPQY
TRBJ1-2,TRBV5-4,ASRSGQAPANYGYT
TRBJ2-3,TRBV7-2,ASSRTGASADTQY